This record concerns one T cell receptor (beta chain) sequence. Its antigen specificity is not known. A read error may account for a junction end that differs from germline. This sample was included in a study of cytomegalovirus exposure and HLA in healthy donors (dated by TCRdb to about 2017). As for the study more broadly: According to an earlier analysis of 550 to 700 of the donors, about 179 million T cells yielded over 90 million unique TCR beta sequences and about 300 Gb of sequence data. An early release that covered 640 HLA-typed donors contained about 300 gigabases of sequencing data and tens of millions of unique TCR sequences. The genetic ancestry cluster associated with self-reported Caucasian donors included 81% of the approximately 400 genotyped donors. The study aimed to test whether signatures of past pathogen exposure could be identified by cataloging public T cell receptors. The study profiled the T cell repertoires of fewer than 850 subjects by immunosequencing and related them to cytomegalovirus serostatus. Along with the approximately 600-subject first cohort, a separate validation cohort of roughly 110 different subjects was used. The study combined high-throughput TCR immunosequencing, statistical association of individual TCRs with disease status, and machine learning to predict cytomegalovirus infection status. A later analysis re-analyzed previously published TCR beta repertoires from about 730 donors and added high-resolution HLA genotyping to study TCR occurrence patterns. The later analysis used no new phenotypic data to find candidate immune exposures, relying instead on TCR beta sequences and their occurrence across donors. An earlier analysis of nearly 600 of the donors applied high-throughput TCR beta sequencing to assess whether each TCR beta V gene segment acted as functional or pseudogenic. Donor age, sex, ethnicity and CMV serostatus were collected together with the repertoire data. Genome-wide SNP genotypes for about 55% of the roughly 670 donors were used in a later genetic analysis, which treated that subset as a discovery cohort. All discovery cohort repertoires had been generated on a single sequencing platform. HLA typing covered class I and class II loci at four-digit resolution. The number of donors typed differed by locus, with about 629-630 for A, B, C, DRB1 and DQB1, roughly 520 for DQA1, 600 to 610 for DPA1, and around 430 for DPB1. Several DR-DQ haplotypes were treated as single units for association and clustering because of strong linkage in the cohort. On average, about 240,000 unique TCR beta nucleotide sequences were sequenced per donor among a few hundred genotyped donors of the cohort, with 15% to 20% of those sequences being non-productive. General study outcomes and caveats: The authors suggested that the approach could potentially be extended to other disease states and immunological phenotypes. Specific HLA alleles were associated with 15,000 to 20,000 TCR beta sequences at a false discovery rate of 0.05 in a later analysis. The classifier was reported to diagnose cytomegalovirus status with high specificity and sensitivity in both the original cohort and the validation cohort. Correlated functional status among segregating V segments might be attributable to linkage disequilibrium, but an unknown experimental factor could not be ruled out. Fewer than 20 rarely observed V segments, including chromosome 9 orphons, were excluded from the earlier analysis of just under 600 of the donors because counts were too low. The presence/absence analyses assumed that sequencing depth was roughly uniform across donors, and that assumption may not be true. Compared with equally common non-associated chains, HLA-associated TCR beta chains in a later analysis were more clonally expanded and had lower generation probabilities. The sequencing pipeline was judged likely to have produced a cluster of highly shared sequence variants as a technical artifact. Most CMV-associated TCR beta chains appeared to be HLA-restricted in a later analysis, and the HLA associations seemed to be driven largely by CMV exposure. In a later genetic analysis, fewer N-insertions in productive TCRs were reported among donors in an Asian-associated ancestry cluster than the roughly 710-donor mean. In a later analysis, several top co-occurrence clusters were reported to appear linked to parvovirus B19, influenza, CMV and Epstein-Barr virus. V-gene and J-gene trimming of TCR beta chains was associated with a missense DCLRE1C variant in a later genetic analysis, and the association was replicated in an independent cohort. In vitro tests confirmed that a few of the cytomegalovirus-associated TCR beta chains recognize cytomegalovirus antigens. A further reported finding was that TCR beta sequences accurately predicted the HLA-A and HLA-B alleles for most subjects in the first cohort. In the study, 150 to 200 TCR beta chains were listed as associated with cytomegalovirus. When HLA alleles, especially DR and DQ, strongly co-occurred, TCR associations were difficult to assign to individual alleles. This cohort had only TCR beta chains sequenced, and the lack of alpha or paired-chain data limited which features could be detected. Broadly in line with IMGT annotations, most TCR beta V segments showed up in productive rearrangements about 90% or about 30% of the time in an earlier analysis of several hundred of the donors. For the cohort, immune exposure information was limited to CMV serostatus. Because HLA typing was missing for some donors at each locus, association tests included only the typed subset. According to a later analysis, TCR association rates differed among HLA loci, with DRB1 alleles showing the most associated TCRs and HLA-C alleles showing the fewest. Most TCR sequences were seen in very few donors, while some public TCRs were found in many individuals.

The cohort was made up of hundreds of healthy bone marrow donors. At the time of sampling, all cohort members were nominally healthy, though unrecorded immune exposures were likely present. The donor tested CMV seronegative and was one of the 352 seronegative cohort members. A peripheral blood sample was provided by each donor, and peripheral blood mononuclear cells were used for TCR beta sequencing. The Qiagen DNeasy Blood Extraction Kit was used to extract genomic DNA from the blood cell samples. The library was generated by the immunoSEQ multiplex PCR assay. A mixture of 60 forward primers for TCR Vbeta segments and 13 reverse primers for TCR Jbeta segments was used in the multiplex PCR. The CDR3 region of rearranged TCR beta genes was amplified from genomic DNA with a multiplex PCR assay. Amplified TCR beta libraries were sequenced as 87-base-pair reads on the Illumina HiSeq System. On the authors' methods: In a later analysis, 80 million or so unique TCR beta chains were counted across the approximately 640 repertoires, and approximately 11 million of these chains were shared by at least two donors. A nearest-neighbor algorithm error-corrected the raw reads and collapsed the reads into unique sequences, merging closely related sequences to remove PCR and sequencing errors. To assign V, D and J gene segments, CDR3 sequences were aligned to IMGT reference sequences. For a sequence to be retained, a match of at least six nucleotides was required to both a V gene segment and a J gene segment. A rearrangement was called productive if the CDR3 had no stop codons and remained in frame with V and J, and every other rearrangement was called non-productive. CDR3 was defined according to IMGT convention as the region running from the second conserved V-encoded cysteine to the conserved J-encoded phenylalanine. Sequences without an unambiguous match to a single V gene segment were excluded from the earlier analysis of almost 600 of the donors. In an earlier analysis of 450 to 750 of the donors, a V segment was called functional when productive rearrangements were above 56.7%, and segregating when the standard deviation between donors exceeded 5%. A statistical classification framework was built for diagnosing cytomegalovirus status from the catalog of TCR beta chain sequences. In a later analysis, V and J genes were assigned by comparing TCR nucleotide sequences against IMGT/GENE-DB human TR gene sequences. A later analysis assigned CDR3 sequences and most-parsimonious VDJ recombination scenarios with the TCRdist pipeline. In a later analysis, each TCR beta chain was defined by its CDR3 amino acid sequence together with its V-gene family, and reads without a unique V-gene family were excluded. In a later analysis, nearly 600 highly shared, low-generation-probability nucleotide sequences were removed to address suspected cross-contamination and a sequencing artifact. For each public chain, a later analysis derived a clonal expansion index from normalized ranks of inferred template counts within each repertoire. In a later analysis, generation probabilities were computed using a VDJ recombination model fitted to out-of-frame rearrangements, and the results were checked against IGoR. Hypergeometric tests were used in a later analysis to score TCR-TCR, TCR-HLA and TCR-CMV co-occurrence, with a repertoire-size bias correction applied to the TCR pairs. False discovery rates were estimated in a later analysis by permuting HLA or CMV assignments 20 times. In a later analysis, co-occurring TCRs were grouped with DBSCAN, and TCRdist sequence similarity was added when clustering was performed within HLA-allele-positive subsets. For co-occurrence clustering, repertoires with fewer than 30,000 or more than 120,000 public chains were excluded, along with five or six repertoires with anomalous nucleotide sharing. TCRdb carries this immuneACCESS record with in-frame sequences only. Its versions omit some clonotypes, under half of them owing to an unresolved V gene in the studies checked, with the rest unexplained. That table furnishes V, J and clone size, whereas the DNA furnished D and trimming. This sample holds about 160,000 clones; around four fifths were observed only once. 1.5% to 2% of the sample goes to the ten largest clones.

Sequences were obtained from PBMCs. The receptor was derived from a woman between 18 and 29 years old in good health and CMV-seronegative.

CDR3 region: CSSSLMSYGRGNYGYTF. The nucleotide sequence is given as TGTTCCAGCAGCTTAATGTCTTATGGCAGGGGGAATTATGGCTACACCTTC. The chain is assembled from TRBV7-9 and TRBJ1-2, with TRBD1 identical over 7 junction bases. The CDR3 goes from the cysteine to the phenylalanine over 17 residues. Solely the CDR3 DNA is kept, with 51 bases framed from the first base. From the germline V gene (reference sequence), CDR1 is SEHNR and CDR2 is FQNEAQ. With the rest looked up from the reference TRBV7-9 and TRBJ1-2 genes rather than sequenced, the full variable domain is DTGVSQNPRHKITKRGQNVTFRCDPISEHNRLYWYRQTLGQGPEFLTYFQNEAQLEKSRLLSDRFSAERPKGSFSTLEIQRTEQGDSAMYLCSSSLMSYGRGNYGYTFGSGTRLTVV.